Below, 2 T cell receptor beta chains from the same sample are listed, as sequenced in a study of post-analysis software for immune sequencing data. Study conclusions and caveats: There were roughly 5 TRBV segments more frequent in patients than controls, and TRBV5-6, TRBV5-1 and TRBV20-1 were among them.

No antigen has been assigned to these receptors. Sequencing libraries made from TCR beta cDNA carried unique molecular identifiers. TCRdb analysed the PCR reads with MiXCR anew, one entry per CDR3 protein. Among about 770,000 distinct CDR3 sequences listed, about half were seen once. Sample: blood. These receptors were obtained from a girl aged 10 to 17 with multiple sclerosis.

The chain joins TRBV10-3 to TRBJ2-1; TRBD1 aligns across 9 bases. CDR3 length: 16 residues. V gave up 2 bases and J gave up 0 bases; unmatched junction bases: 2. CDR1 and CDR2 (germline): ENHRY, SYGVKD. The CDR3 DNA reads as TGTGCCATCAGTGAGCCGGACAGGGGCTCCTACAATGAGCAGTTCTTC. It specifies CAISEPDRGSYNEQFF.

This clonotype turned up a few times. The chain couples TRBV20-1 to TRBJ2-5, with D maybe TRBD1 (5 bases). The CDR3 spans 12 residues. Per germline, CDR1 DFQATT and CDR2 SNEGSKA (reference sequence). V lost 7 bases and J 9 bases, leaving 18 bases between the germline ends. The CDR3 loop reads CSGTGSQGAQYF. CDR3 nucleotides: TGCAGTGGAACCGGGTCCCAAGGGGCCCAGTACTTC.